These 5 T cell receptor beta chains originate from one sample sequenced in a study of T-cell reconstitution after alpha-beta-depleted transplantation in children. Unique molecular identifiers were used to barcode this TCRbeta library. TCRdb independently ran MiXCR on the PCR reads; one entry per CDR3 protein. The sample yields around 450,000 distinct CDR3 sequences, roughly two fifths seen once. This specimen consisted of PBMCs, obtained before TCRalphabeta/CD19-depleted stem cell transplant. The source is a girl aged 2-10 years with aplastic anemia, due to receive a stem cell transplant.

The gene calls are TRBV7-2 and TRBJ2-2, with TRBD2 matching over 11 bases. The trim removed 1 base at V and 6 bases at J, leaving 4 bases unmatched. Germline V gene sequence: CDR1 SGHTA, CDR2 FQGNSA. This CDR3 has 16 residues. The CDR3, as DNA: TGTGCCAGCAGCTTAGTAGCGGGAGGGCCGGCCGGGGAGCTGTTTTTT. Translated: CASSLVAGGPAGELFF.

V is TRBV12-3 or TRBV12-4 and J is TRBJ2-7; 10 bases are a match to TRBD2. With 6 bases clipped from V and 4 bases from J, the junction kept 9 bases outside the gene matches. The CDR3 is 15 residues long. CDR3 region: CASRIGPSGSYEQYF. As DNA, the CDR3 is TGTGCCAGCAGAATAGGCCCTAGCGGGAGTTACGAGCAGTACTTC.

The V and J genes are TRBV28 and TRBJ2-1; 7 bases map to TRBD1. In germline, CDR1 is MDHEN, CDR2 SYDVKM. This CDR3 has 16 residues. J lost 2 bases, V lost 4 bases, and 8 bases had no gene match. The CDR3 DNA reads as TGTGCCAGCAGTTCCCGGGGACAGAAAGCCTACAATGAGCAGTTCTTC. Its translation: CASSSRGQKAYNEQFF.

This chain joins TRBV10-3 and TRBJ2-5; 8 nucleotides agree with TRBD1. V trimming: 9 bases; J trimming: 3 bases; junction bases outside the gene matches: 3. The CDR3 is 12 amino acids. CDR1 is ENHRY, CDR2 SYGVKD, per germline. The CDR3 protein is CAIGQGEETQYF. CDR3 sequence (DNA): TGTGCCATTGGACAGGGAGAAGAGACCCAGTACTTC.

V gene TRBV6-1 combines with J gene TRBJ1-1; maybe TRBD1 (5 bases). Per germline, CDR1 MNHNS and CDR2 SASEGT. The V gene lost 8 bases and the J gene lost 11 bases, with 21 bases spanning the gap. This CDR3 is built from 13 residues. The CDR3: CASVHSGGEAAFF. The CDR3 DNA sequence: TGTGCCAGCGTCCACTCCGGGGGTGAGGCCGCTTTCTTT.